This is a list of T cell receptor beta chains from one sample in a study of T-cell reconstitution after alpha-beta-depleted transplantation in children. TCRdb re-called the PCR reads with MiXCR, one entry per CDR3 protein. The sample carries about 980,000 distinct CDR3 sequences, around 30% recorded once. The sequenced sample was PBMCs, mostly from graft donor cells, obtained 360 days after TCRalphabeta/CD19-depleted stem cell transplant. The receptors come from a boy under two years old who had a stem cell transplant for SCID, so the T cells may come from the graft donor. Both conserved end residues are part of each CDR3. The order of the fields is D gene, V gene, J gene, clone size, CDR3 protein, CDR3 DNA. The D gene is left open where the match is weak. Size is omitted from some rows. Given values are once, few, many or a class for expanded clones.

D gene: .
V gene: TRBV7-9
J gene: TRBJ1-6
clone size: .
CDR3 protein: CASSQGSSENSPLHF
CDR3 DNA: TGTGCCAGCAGCCAAGGGTCTTCGGAGAATTCACCCCTCCACTTT

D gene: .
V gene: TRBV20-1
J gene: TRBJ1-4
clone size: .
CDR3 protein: CSASWTQRDEKLFF
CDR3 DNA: TGCAGTGCTAGCTGGACCCAGAGGGATGAAAAACTGTTTTTT

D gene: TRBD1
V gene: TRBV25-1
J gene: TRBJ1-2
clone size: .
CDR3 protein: CASSAPGGQERYGYTF
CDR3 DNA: TGTGCCAGCAGTGCTCCAGGGGGACAGGAGCGCTATGGCTACACCTTC

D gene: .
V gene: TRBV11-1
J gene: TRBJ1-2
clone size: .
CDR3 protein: CASSLENFSQGSNYGYTF
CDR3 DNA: TGTGCCAGCAGCTTAGAAAATTTTTCTCAGGGCAGTAACTATGGCTACACCTTC

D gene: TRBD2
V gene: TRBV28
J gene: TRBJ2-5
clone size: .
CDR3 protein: CASSFPTSPQETQYF
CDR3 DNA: TGTGCCAGCAGTTTCCCGACTAGCCCCCAAGAGACCCAGTACTTC

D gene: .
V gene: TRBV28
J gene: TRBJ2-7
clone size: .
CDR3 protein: CASRRQTPDPLHEQYF
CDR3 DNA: TGTGCCAGCAGGCGCCAGACGCCAGACCCGCTCCACGAGCAGTACTTC

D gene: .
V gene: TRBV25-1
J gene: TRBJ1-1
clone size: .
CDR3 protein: CASSDRIETEAFF
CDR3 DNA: TGTGCCAGCAGTGATAGGATAGAGACGGAAGCTTTCTTT

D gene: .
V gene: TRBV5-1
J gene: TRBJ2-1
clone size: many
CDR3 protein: CASSLRGEPGNEQFF
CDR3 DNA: TGCGCCAGCAGCTTGAGAGGGGAGCCGGGCAATGAGCAGTTCTTC

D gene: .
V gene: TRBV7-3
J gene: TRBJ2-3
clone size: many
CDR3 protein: CASSLTGGAGDTQYF
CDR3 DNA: TGTGCCAGCAGCTTAACAGGGGGGGCCGGAGATACGCAGTATTTT

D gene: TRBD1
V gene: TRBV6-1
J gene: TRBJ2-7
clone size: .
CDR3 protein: CASRFGTGRDEQYF
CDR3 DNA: TGTGCCAGCAGATTCGGGACAGGCCGCGACGAGCAGTACTTC

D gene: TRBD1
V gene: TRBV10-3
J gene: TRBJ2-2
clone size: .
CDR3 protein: CAISPDRETGELFF
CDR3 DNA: TGTGCCATCAGCCCTGACAGGGAAACCGGGGAGCTGTTTTTT

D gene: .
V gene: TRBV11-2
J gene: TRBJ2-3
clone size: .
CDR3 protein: CASSLYGPPGVTARSTDTQYF
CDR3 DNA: TGTGCCAGCAGCTTATATGGACCACCCGGGGTGACTGCTCGCAGCACAGATACGCAGTATTTT

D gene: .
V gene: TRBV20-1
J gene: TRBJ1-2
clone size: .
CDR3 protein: CSATSGYGYTF
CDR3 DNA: TGCAGTGCTACTTCCGGGTATGGCTACACCTTC

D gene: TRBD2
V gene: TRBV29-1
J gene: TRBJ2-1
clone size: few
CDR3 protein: CSVGLAGLSEQFF
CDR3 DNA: TGCAGCGTGGGACTAGCGGGGTTATCGGAGCAGTTCTTC

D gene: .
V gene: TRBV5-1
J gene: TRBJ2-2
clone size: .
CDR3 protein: CASSAGSTGELFF
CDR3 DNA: TGCGCCAGCAGCGCCGGTTCCACCGGGGAGCTGTTTTTT

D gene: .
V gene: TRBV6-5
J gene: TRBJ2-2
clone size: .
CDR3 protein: CASSSGTVGGELFF
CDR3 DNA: TGTGCCAGCAGTTCCGGGACCGTAGGAGGGGAGCTGTTTTTT

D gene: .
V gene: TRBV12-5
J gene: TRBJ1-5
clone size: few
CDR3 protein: CASGFTGINQPQHF
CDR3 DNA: TGTGCTAGTGGTTTCACAGGGATCAATCAGCCCCAGCATTTT

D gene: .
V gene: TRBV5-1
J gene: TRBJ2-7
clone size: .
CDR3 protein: CASSFRTAAYEQYF
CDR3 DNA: TGCGCCAGCAGCTTCAGGACAGCCGCCTACGAGCAGTACTTC

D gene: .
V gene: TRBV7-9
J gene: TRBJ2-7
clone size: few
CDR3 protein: CASSLAEGAAYEQYF
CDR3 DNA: TGTGCCAGCAGCTTAGCGGAAGGGGCGGCCTACGAGCAGTACTTC

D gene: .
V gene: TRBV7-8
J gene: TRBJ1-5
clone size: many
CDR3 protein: CASSSRDSNQPQHF
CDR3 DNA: TGTGCCAGCAGCTCCAGGGATAGCAATCAGCCCCAGCATTTT

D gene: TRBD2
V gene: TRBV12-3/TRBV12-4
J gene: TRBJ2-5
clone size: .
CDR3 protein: CASKRTSGGAEETQYF
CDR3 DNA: TGTGCCAGTAAAAGGACTAGCGGGGGGGCGGAGGAGACCCAGTACTTC

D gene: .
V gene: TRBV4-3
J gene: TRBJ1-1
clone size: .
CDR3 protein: CASSQDAGEAFF
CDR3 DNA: TGCGCCAGCAGCCAAGATGCAGGTGAAGCTTTCTTT

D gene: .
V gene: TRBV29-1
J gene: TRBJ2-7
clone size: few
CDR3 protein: CSVGLGREQYF
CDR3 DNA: TGCAGCGTTGGTTTGGGGCGCGAGCAGTACTTC

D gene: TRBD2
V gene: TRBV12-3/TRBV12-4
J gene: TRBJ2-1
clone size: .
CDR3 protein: CASRPSGLAEYNEQFF
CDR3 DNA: TGTGCCAGCAGACCCTCGGGACTAGCGGAGTACAATGAGCAGTTCTTC

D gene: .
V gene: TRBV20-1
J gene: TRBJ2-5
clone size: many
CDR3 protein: CSAQGGPTGTQYF
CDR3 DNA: TGCAGTGCTCAAGGGGGGCCTACGGGGACCCAGTACTTC

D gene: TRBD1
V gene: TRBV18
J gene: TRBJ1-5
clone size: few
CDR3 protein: CASSPLQGARPQHF
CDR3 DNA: TGTGCCAGCTCCCCTTTGCAGGGGGCGAGGCCCCAGCATTTT

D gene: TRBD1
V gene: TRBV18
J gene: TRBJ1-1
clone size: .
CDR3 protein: CASSPITGAGTEAFF
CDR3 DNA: TGTGCCAGCTCACCGATAACAGGGGCCGGCACTGAAGCTTTCTTT

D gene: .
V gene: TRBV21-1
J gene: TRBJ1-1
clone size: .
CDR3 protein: CASSHKKGTEAFF
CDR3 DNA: TGTGCCAGCAGCCACAAGAAGGGCACTGAAGCTTTCTTT

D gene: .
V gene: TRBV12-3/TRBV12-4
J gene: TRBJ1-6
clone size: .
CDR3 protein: CASSLVGGLTLHF
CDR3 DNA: TGTGCCAGCAGTTTAGTCGGAGGTCTGACCCTCCACTTT

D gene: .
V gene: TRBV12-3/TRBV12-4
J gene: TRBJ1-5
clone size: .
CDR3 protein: CASSFRATRDSIQPQHF
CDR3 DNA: TGTGCCAGCAGTTTTCGAGCGACCAGGGATTCCATACAGCCCCAGCATTTT

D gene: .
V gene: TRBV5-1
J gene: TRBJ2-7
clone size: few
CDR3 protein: CASSLGSFQGYEQYF
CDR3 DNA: TGCGCCAGCAGCTTGGGGAGCTTCCAGGGCTACGAGCAGTACTTC

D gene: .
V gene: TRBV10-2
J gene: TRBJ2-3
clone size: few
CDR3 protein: CASSDPSTDTQYF
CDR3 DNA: TGCGCCAGCAGTGACCCGAGCACAGATACGCAGTATTTT

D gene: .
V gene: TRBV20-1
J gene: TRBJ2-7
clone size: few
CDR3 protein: CSAAKSYEQYF
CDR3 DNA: TGCAGTGCCGCAAAGAGCTACGAGCAGTACTTC

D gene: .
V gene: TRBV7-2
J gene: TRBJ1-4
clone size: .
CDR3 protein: CASSPSRTNEKLFF
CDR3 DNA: TGTGCCAGCAGCCCGAGCAGGACTAATGAAAAACTGTTTTTT

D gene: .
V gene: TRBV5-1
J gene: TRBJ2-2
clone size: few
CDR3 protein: CASSFFQNTGELFF
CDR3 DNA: TGCGCCAGCAGCTTCTTCCAAAACACCGGGGAGCTGTTTTTT

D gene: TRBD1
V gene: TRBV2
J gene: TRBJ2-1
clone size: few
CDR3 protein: CASSEENRGLSYNEQFF
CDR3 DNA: TGTGCCAGCAGTGAGGAAAACAGGGGGCTCTCCTACAATGAGCAGTTCTTC

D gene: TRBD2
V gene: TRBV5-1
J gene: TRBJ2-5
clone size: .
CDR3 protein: CASSLDNGLGMAETQYF
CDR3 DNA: TGCGCCAGCAGCTTGGATAACGGACTAGGGATGGCAGAGACCCAGTACTTC

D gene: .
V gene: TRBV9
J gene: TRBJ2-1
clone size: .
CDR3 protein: CASSVDPGPGNEQFF
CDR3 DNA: TGTGCCAGCAGCGTAGACCCAGGGCCCGGCAATGAGCAGTTCTTC

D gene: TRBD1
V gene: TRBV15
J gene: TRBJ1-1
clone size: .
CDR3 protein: CATSEQTGATEAFF
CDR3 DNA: TGTGCCACCAGCGAACAAACAGGGGCCACTGAAGCTTTCTTT